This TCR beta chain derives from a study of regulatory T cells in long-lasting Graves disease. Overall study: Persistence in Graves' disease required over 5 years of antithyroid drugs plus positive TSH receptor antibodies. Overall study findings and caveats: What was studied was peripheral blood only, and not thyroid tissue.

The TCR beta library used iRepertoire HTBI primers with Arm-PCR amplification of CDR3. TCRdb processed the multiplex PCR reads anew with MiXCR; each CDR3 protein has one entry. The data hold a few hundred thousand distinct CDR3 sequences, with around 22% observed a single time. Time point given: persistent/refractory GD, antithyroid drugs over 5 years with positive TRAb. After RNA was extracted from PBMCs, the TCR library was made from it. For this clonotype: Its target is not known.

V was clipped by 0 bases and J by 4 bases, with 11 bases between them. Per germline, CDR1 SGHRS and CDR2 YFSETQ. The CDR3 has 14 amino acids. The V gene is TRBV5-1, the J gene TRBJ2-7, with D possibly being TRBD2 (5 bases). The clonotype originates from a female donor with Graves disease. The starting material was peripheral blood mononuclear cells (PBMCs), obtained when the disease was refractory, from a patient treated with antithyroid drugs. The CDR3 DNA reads TGCGCCAGCAGCTTGGGGACTGGTAAATACGAGCAGTACTTC. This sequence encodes CASSLGTGKYEQYF. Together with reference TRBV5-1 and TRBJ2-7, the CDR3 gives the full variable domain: KAGVTQTPRYLIKTRGQQVTLSCSPISGHRSVSWYQQTPGQGLQFLFEYFSETQRNKGNFPGRFSGRQFSNSRSEMNVSTLELGDSALYLCASSLGTGKYEQYFGPGTRLTVT.